Given below is one T cell receptor (beta chain) in context. These data originate in a study of shared clonotypes between healthy human individuals. It was CD45RO-negative cells, positively selected for CCR7, that made up naive CD8 cells, with terminally differentiated effector memory CD45RA+ cells excluded. The CDR3 is 14 amino acids. CDR1 is SGHKS, CDR2 YYEKEE, per germline (reference sequence). The junction had 8 bases not matched to a gene; V was cut back by 4 bases and J by 7 bases. The protocol was immunoSEQ multiplex PCR, while the TCRdb copy is restricted to in-frame clones and leaves out a portion. Here the sample spans about 1.9 million clones, 80% to 95% being singletons.

This chain joins TRBV5-5 and TRBJ2-4; 7 bases agree with TRBD2. What was sequenced was naive CD8+ T cells from PBMCs. This receptor was identified in a man aged 18 to 29 in good health. Some clones in this sample may be carry-over from other donors' samples. CDR3 residues: CASSPSGRGNIQYF. The CDR3 DNA is TGTGCCAGCAGCCCAAGCGGGCGGGGGAACATTCAGTACTTC.